Below, one TCR beta chain is given with its context. Its antigen specificity is not known. There are no base qualities to consult, and no much larger clone falls within one base. The roughly 39 donors, aged roughly 6 to 95 years, were systemically healthy Caucasian individuals from Russia. Each donor gave roughly 9 milliliters of peripheral blood, drawn into EDTA-treated Vacutainer tubes. PBMCs were isolated by Ficoll-Paque density-gradient centrifugation, with at least 7 million obtained per sample. Trizol reagent was used to extract total RNA from the PBMCs, yielding at least 6 micrograms per sample. The percentages of naive CD45RAhigh/CD27high T cells were determined by flow cytometry on a PBMC aliquot from every donor. The data derive from a study of blood T cells in healthy people across ages (dated by TCRdb to the mid-2010s). A note on the overall study: In model experiments, template switching captured about one uniquely barcoded TCR beta cDNA molecule for every two T cells. The donors were split into four age groups: young (average around 15 years), middle-aged (over 35), aged (about 56) and long-lived (82). To avoid experimental bias, donors of different ages were spread randomly across the sequencing lanes. To track age-related changes in TCR beta repertoire diversity, the study relied on deep sequencing normalized with unique cDNA molecular identifiers. For two donors (one aged 18 to 30 and one aged 80 or older), the study analyzed two additional independent replicas of 1 million unique cDNA reads from the same blood draw. The study at large found these results: Observed TCR beta diversity per million T cells fell roughly linearly with age, and a significant reduction was already apparent by age roughly 40. Compared with the aged group, more naive CD4+ T cells, fewer expanded clones and increased TCR diversity were shown by the long-lived group, suggesting age selection. Total diversity estimates from one million sequenced T cells were considered lower bounds and underestimates. Since profiling was done on bulk unsorted PBMCs, naive and antigen-experienced compartments could not be conclusively compared. The CMV infection status of donors was not known, potentially confounding age-related changes in expanded clonotypes. There was a strong correlation between observed TCR beta diversity and the percentage of naive T cells measured by flow cytometry.

The library relied on 5' RACE. Sequencing was performed on an Illumina HiSeq 2500. The second PCR ran for roughly 7 to 11 cycles and used a J-beta primer mix along with a sample-barcoded 5' primer. A unique molecular identifier was introduced onto each TCR beta cDNA molecule by a template-switch 5' adaptor carrying 12 random nucleotides. Each sample yielded at least 3 million CDR3-containing paired-end reads. First-strand cDNA was synthesized from all RNA with the Mint cDNA synthesis kit, primed by a TRBC-specific oligonucleotide. Following uracil-DNA glycosylase treatment, a first 18-cycle PCR with universal primers M1SS and BC2_uni_R was performed on all cDNA. Per the authors' processing: Normalization of each sample was performed by random selection of 1 million high-quality reads, each carrying a distinct molecular identifier. Instead of being binned into consensus sequences, reads with shared molecular identifiers were discarded. MiTCR, run with a Q25 quality threshold and the strictest error-elimination algorithm, handled CDR3 identification, clonotype clustering and error correction. A nonparametric unseen species model using Euler transformation provided a lower-bound estimate of total TCR beta diversity. The raw public reads went through TCRdb reprocessing: fastp at Q25, MiXCR clone calling, in-frame beta chains kept. Each record represents a unique CDR3 protein, reported with the most common genes and DNA among its rows. TCRdb assigned the V and J calls; the authors' analysis was not used. The table for this sample lists 780,000 or so distinct CDR3 sequences; 56% of them were counted only once. Clones ranked in the top ten supply roughly 26% of the sample.

Relative to germline, V is 6 bases shorter and J is 5 bases shorter, with 21 bases between their ends. CDR1 and CDR2 (MNHEY, SVGAGI) derive from the germline V gene. From the cysteine through the phenylalanine, the CDR3 covers 16 amino acids. Just the 48-base CDR3 DNA is kept, in frame starting at base 1. Here the chain combines TRBV6-5 and TRBJ2-3, with no D gene named confidently. This TCR came from a man aged 40-49 years in good health. The source material was blood. The CDR3 has the sequence CASSRTGPTLGDTQYF. DNA sequence: TGTGCCAGCAGCCGGACGGGTCCAACCTTGGGAGATACGCAGTATTTT.